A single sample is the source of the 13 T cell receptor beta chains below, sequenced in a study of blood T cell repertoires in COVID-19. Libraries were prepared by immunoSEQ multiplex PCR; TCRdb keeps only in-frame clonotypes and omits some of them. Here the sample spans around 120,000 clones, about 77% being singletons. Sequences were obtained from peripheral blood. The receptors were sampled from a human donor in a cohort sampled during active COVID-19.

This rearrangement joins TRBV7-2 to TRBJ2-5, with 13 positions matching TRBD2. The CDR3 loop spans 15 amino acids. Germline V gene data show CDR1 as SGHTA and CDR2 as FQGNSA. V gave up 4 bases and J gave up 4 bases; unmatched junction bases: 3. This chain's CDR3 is CASSSTSGRAETQYF. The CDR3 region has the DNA TGTGCCAGCAGCTCAACTAGCGGGAGGGCAGAGACCCAGTACTTC.

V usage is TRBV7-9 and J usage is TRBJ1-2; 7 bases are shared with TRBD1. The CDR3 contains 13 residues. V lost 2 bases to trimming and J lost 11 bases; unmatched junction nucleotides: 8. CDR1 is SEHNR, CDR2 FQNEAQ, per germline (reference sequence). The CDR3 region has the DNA TGTGCCAGCAGCTTATCAGGGGGGATGGGGTACACCTTC. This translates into CASSLSGGMGYTF.

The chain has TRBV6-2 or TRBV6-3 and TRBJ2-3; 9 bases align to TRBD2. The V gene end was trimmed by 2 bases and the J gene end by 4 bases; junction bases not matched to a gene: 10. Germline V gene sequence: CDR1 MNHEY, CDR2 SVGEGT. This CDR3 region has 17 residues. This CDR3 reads CASSYLGLAVGPDTQYF. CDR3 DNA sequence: TGTGCCAGCAGTTACCTGGGACTAGCCGTGGGCCCAGATACGCAGTATTTT.

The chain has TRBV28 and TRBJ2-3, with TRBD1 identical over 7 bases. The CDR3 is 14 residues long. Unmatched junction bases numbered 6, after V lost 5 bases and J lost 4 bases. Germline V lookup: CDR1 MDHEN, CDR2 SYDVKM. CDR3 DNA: TGTGCCAGCAGTCGAGAGGGGGCGGCAGATACGCAGTATTTT. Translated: CASSREGAADTQYF.

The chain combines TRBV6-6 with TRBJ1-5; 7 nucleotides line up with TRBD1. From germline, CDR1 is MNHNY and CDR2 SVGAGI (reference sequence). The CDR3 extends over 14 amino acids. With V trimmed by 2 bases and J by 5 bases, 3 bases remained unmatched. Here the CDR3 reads CASSYGTAHQPQHF. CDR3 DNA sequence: TGTGCCAGCAGTTACGGGACAGCCCATCAGCCCCAGCATTTT.

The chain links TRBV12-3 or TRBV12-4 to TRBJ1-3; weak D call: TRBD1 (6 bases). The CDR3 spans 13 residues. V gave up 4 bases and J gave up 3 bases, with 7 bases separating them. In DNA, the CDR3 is TGTGCCAGCAGTTGGGACAATGGAAACACCATATATTTT. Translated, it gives CASSWDNGNTIYF.

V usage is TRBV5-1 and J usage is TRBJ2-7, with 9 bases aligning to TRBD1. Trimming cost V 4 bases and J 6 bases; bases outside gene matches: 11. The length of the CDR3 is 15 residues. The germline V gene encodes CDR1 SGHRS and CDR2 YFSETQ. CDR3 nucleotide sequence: TGCGCCAGCAGCCCACAAACCGGGACAGGGAGCGAGCAGTACTTC. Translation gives CASSPQTGTGSEQYF. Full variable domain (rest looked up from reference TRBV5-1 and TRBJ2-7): KAGVTQTPRYLIKTRGQQVTLSCSPISGHRSVSWYQQTPGQGLQFLFEYFSETQRNKGNFPGRFSGRQFSNSRSEMNVSTLELGDSALYLCASSPQTGTGSEQYFGPGTRLTVT.

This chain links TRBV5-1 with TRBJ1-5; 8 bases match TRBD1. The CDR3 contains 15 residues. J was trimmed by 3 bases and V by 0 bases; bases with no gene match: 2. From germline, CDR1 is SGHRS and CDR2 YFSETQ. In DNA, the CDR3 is TGCGCCAGCAGCTTGGAGGGACAGGCCAATCAGCCCCAGCATTTT. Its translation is CASSLEGQANQPQHF.

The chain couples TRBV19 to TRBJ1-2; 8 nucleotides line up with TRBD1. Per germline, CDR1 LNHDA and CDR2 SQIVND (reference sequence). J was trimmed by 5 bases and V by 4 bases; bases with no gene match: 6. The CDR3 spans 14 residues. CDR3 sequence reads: CASSTGGASYGYTF. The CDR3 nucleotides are TGTGCCAGTAGTACAGGGGGCGCTTCATATGGCTACACCTTC.

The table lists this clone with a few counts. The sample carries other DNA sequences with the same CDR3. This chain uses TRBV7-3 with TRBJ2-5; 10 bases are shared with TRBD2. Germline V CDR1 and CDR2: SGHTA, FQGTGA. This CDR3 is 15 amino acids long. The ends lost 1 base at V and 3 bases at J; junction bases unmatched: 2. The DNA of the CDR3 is TGTGCCAGCAGCTTAAATGGACTAGCGGAAGAGACCCAGTACTTC. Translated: CASSLNGLAEETQYF. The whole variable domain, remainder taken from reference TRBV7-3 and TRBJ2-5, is GAGVSQTPSNKVTEKGKYVELRCDPISGHTALYWYRQSLGQGPEFLIYFQGTGAADDSGLPNDRFFAVRPEGSVSTLKIQRTERGDSAVYLCASSLNGLAEETQYFGPGTRLLVL.

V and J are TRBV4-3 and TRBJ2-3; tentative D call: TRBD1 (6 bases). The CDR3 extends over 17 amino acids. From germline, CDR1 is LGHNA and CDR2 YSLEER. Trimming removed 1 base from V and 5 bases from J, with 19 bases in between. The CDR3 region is CASSQVLGAGRGDTQYF. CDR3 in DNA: TGCGCCAGCAGCCAAGTGCTGGGGGCGGGTCGGGGAGATACGCAGTATTTT.

The CDR3 region has the DNA TGTGCCAGCAGCTTGGCCGGGCAGGGGGCTAGGTCCTACGAGCAGTACTTC. Protein sequence: CASSLAGQGARSYEQYF. The chain couples TRBV5-4 to TRBJ2-7; 8 nucleotides line up with TRBD1. Germline lookup yields CDR1 SGHNT and CDR2 YYREEE (reference sequence). Trimming took 0 bases from V and 1 from J; bases not matched to a gene: 9. The CDR3 length is 17 residues.

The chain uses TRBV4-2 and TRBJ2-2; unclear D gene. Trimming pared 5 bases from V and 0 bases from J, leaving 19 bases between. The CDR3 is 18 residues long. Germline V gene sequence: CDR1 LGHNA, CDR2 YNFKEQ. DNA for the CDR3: TGTGCCAGCAGCTCGACCCTCCCTTTGCGGCCGAACACCGGGGAGCTGTTTTTT. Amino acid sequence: CASSSTLPLRPNTGELFF.